A single sample gave rise to the 18 T cell receptor beta chains below, sequenced in a study of cytomegalovirus exposure and HLA in healthy donors. The study ran its PCR with 60 Vbeta and 13 Jbeta primers. Assay used: immunoSEQ multiplex PCR; TCRdb lists only in-frame clones, some missing. The table has about 130,000 clones, roughly 84% seen once. The sample taken for sequencing was PBMCs. These receptors were collected from a man aged 50-60 years in good health and CMV-seronegative.

J is TRBJ1-6 and V is TRBV15; no clear D gene. Germline V gene sequence: CDR1 LNHNV, CDR2 YYDKDF (reference sequence). Trimming removed 0 bases at V and 9 bases at J, with 9 bases between. CDR3 length: 14 amino acids. The CDR3 region has the DNA TGTGCCACCAGCAGAGATCAAGAGGCTTCACCCCTCCACTTT. As protein: CATSRDQEASPLHF.

This sequence joins TRBV15 and TRBJ1-2, with D tentatively TRBD1 (6 bases). The CDR3 is 13 amino acids. Trimming pared 9 bases from V and 2 bases from J, leaving 13 bases between. Germline V gives CDR1 LNHNV, CDR2 YYDKDF (reference sequence). The CDR3 DNA reads as TGTGCCACTGGAGCCCAGGGGAACTATGGCTACACCTTC. Translation: CATGAQGNYGYTF.

On this clone itself: Different DNA sequences within this sample yield the same CDR3. This rearrangement joins TRBV19 to TRBJ1-5; TRBD1 agrees at 10 bases. Germline values: CDR1 LNHDA, CDR2 SQIVND (reference sequence). The J segment lost 5 bases and the V segment lost 6 bases, leaving 1 base of the junction unmatched. The CDR3 is made up of 13 amino acids. The CDR3 loop is CASSGTGDQPQHF. As DNA, the CDR3 is TGTGCCAGTAGCGGGACAGGGGATCAGCCCCAGCATTTT.

The chain links TRBV7-9 to TRBJ1-2; D ambiguous. V lost 1 base, J lost 6 bases, and 9 bases lay in between. Germline V gene lookup returns CDR1 SEHNR and CDR2 FQNEAQ (reference sequence). The CDR3 spans 13 residues. The CDR3 DNA is TGTGCCAGCAGCTTAGGGCAGGTGAATGGCTACACCTTC. Translation: CASSLGQVNGYTF.

This clone was seen a few times. This CDR3 reads CASSLTPGQDQPQHF. The CDR3 DNA sequence: TGCGCCAGCAGCTTGACGCCGGGACAGGACCAGCCCCAGCATTTT. The chain links TRBV5-1 to TRBJ1-5; 8 bases align to TRBD1. Germline loops: CDR1 SGHRS, CDR2 YFSETQ. Losses at the gene ends were 1 base for V and 7 bases for J; bases not matched to a gene: 7. The CDR3 is made up of 15 amino acids.

The V and J genes are TRBV10-2 and TRBJ2-7; 8 nucleotides agree with TRBD2. The germline gives CDR1 WSHSY, CDR2 SAAADI. The CDR3 loop spans 16 amino acids. V lost 3 bases and J lost 1; bases outside the gene matches: 8. CDR3 nucleotides: TGCGCCAGCAGTGACCCTCCTAGCGGGCGATCCTACGAGCAGTACTTC. This encodes CASSDPPSGRSYEQYF.

The V call is TRBV2, the J call TRBJ1-1, with D possibly TRBD1 on 5 matching bases. Deletions cut 6 bases from V and 0 bases from J, with 14 bases between. In germline, CDR1 is SNHLY, CDR2 FYNNEI. The CDR3 totals 15 residues. The CDR3 nucleotides read TGTGCCAGCAGGCCCCTCGGGGGGTTGAACACTGAAGCTTTCTTT. This gives the protein CASRPLGGLNTEAFF.

This clone was detected only a few times. The CDR3 sequence is CASSFWSGGTYEQYF. Written as DNA, the CDR3 is TGTGCCAGCAGTTTCTGGAGCGGGGGTACCTACGAGCAGTACTTC. V is TRBV27 and J is TRBJ2-7; TRBD2 matches 8 bases. The germline V gene has CDR1 MNHEY and CDR2 SMNVEV (reference sequence). The CDR3 totals 15 residues. J lost 2 bases, V lost 3 bases, and 6 bases had no gene match.

The V gene is TRBV4-1, the J gene TRBJ1-4, with D possibly matching TRBD1 (5 bases). V dropped 2 bases and J dropped 10 bases, with 14 bases sitting between them. This CDR3 is 14 amino acids long. Germline V CDR1 and CDR2: MGHRA, YSYEKL. CDR3 residues: CASSQPRQGLKLFF. Here the CDR3 DNA reads TGCGCCAGCAGCCAACCTCGCCAGGGACTAAAACTGTTTTTT.

The rearrangement joins TRBV6-6 to TRBJ2-5; 7 bases match TRBD1. With 2 bases clipped from V and 1 base from J, the junction kept 4 bases outside the gene matches. Germline CDR1 is MNHNY and CDR2 is SVGAGI (reference sequence). This CDR3 spans 15 amino acids. CDR3 protein: CASSYDGTAQETQYF. CDR3 DNA sequence: TGTGCCAGCAGTTACGATGGGACAGCCCAAGAGACCCAGTACTTC.

The chain joins TRBV7-2 to TRBJ1-3; 8 positions match TRBD1. Germline V lookup: CDR1 SGHTA, CDR2 FQGNSA. V dropped 5 bases and J dropped 4; count of bases not matched to a gene: 4. This CDR3 contains 14 residues. CDR3 DNA sequence: TGTGCCAGCAGCCCACAGGGGGTCGGAAACACCATATATTTT. Translated: CASSPQGVGNTIYF.

This clone was seen a few times. The rearrangement links TRBV14 to TRBJ1-2; TRBD1 aligns across 9 bases. The CDR3 runs 15 residues. J gave up 8 bases and V 3 bases, and 10 bases lay outside the gene matches. Germline CDR1 SGHDN, CDR2 FVKESK. This chain's CDR3 is CASSQTGGFPRGYTF. CDR3 bases: TGTGCCAGCAGCCAGACAGGGGGATTCCCTAGAGGCTACACCTTC.

The chain joins TRBV6-5 to TRBJ1-2; weak D call: TRBD1 (5 bases). V lost 3 bases, J lost 8 bases, and 13 bases lay in between. The CDR3 is 13 amino acids. Germline CDR1 MNHEY, CDR2 SVGAGI. CDR3 loop: CASSYASGKGYTF. The CDR3 DNA reads TGTGCCAGCAGTTATGCGTCAGGGAAGGGCTACACCTTC.

The chain combines TRBV7-9 with TRBJ2-3, with D possibly TRBD2 on 7 matching bases. Germline lookup yields CDR1 SEHNR and CDR2 FQNEAQ (reference sequence). The length of the CDR3 is 15 residues. V was shortened by 5 bases and J by 4 bases, with 16 bases between the two germline ends. CDR3 in DNA: TGTGCCAGCAGCCAAGGGGGGGGCAGGGCAGATACGCAGTATTTT. Encoded protein: CASSQGGGRADTQYF.

The chain couples TRBV9 to TRBJ1-2, with TRBD1 matching 11 bases. CDR3 length: 15 residues. Losses at the gene ends were 4 bases for V and 7 bases for J; bases not matched to a gene: 9. CDR1 is SGDLS and CDR2 is YYNGEE in the germline V gene. CDR3 residues: CASSTKGQGDSGYTF. The DNA for the CDR3 is TGTGCCAGCAGCACCAAGGGACAGGGGGATAGTGGCTACACCTTC. Supplemented by reference TRBV9 and TRBJ1-2, the full variable domain reads DSGVTQTPKHLITATGQRVTLRCSPRSGDLSVYWYQQSLDQGLQFLIQYYNGEERAKGNILERFSAQQFPDLHSELNLSSLELGDSALYFCASSTKGQGDSGYTFGSGTRLTVV.

This sequence joins TRBV7-9 and TRBJ2-1; D is unclear. The V end was cut by 0 bases, the J end by 2 bases, with 5 bases between. CDR1 and CDR2 from the germline V gene are SEHNR and FQNEAQ (reference sequence). The CDR3 runs to 14 residues. The CDR3, as DNA: TGTGCCAGCAGCTTAGCCTCAGCCTACAATGAGCAGTTCTTC. It is translated as CASSLASAYNEQFF. The full variable domain, in which reference TRBV7-9 and TRBJ2-1 provide the parts outside the CDR3, is DTGVSQNPRHKITKRGQNVTFRCDPISEHNRLYWYRQTLGQGPEFLTYFQNEAQLEKSRLLSDRFSAERPKGSFSTLEIQRTEQGDSAMYLCASSLASAYNEQFFGPGTRLTVL.

This chain links TRBV5-1 with TRBJ1-1, with D possibly TRBD1 on 5 matching bases. This CDR3 is built from 14 residues. The V end lost 3 bases, the J end lost 4 bases, and 13 bases lay between the germline ends. The germline CDR1 and CDR2 sequences are SGHRS and YFSETQ. The DNA for the CDR3 is TGCGCCAGCAGCTACTGGGGCGGTGGCACTGAAGCTTTCTTT. Its translation is CASSYWGGGTEAFF. The variable domain in full, with the rest retrieved from reference TRBV5-1 and TRBJ1-1, is KAGVTQTPRYLIKTRGQQVTLSCSPISGHRSVSWYQQTPGQGLQFLFEYFSETQRNKGNFPGRFSGRQFSNSRSEMNVSTLELGDSALYLCASSYWGGGTEAFFGQGTRLTVV.

V gene TRBV2 combines with J gene TRBJ1-6; D gene unclear. Germline CDR1 is SNHLY and CDR2 is FYNNEI. This CDR3 is 13 amino acids long. Trimming took 5 bases from V and 8 from J, leaving 10 bases between them. CDR3 protein: CASSTGYDSPLHF. In DNA, the CDR3 is TGTGCCAGCAGTACGGGTTATGATTCACCCCTCCACTTT.